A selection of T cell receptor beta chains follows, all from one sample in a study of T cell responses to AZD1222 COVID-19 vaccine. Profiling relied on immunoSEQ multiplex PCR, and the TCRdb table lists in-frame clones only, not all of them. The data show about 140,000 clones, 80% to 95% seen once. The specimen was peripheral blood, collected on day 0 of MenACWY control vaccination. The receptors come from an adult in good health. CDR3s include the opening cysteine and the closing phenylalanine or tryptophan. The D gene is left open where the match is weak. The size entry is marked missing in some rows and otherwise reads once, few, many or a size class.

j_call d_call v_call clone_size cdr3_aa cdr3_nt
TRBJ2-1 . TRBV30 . CAWSYSGYNEQFF TGTGCCTGGAGCTACAGCGGCTACAATGAGCAGTTCTTC
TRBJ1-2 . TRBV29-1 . CSVERQASNYGYTF TGCAGCGTTGAAAGACAGGCCTCTAACTATGGCTACACCTTC
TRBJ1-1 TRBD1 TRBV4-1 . CASSQDWKQGAVNTEAFF TGCGCCAGCAGCCAAGATTGGAAACAGGGGGCGGTGAACACTGAAGCTTTCTTT
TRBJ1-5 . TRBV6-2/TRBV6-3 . CASSYFLRRGVSNQPQHF TGTGCCAGCAGTTACTTTTTACGGAGGGGAGTGAGCAATCAGCCCCAGCATTTT
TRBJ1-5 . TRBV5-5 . CASSFSPINQPQHF TGTGCCAGCAGCTTCAGTCCGATCAATCAGCCCCAGCATTTT
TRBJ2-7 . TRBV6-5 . CASSFQFRTKGEQYF TGTGCCAGCAGTTTCCAATTCCGGACGAAAGGGGAGCAGTACTTC
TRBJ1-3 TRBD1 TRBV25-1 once CASGAPGTGGNTIYF TGTGCCAGCGGCGCTCCCGGGACAGGGGGTAACACCATATATTTT
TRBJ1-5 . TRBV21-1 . CATKRTGGRNQPQHF TGTGCCACCAAACGGACAGGTGGACGAAATCAGCCCCAGCATTTT
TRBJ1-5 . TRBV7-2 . CASSLEGVGGVSNQPQHF TGTGCCAGCAGCTTAGAAGGTGTGGGCGGGGTTAGCAATCAGCCCCAGCATTTT
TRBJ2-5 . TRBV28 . CASSFPRDYQETQYF TGTGCCAGCAGTTTCCCCCGGGACTACCAAGAGACCCAGTACTTC
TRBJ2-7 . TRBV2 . CASSEAEPRDTRYEQYF TGTGCCAGCAGTGAAGCCGAACCACGGGACACCCGCTACGAGCAGTACTTC
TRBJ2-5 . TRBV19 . CASSIRSTQETQYF TGTGCCAGTAGTATAAGAAGTACACAAGAGACCCAGTACTTC
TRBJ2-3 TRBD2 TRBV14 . CASTRTSGSDTQYF TGTGCCAGCACCCGGACTAGCGGGAGCGATACGCAGTATTTT
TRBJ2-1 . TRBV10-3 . CAISGTVNEQFF TGTGCCATCAGTGGGACGGTGAATGAGCAGTTCTTC
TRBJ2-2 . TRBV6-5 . CASKLGTNTGELFF TGTGCCAGCAAACTTGGGACGAACACCGGGGAGCTGTTTTTT
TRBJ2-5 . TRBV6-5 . CASSYSTAVQETQYF TGTGCCAGCAGTTACTCGACGGCGGTACAAGAGACCCAGTACTTC
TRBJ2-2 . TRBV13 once CASSLGTGELFF TGTGCCAGCAGCTTAGGCACCGGGGAGCTGTTTTTT
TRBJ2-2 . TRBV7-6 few CASSEGPLGELFF TGTGCCAGCAGCGAGGGACCCCTCGGGGAGCTGTTTTTT
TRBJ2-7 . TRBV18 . CASSLGVEQYF TGTGCCAGCTCACTCGGGGTCGAGCAGTACTTC
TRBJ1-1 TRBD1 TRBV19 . CASSIRPGGLGTEAFF TGTGCCAGTAGTATAAGGCCAGGGGGTCTGGGCACTGAAGCTTTCTTT
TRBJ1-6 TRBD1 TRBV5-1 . CASSKMLGTVYSPLHF TGCGCCAGCAGCAAAATGTTGGGGACAGTCTATTCACCCCTCCACTTT
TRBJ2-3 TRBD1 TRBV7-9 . CASSSNRGGDRGRTDTQYF TGTGCCAGCAGCTCCAACCGGGGAGGGGACAGGGGCCGAACAGATACGCAGTATTTT
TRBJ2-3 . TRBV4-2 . CASSQWSLLTDTQYF TGTGCCAGCAGCCAATGGTCCCTCCTCACAGATACGCAGTATTTT
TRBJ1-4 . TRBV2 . CASNEWTNEKLFF TGTGCCAGCAACGAGTGGACGAATGAAAAACTGTTTTTT
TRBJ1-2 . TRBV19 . CASSTRLKDGYTF TGTGCCAGTAGTACCCGACTTAAGGATGGCTACACCTTC
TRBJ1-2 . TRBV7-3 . CASSLAPNYGYTF TGTGCCAGCAGCTTAGCACCTAACTATGGCTACACCTTC
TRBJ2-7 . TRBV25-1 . CASSDPTRGHYEQYF TGTGCCAGCAGTGATCCCACACGAGGACACTACGAGCAGTACTTC
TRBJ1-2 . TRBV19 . CASSMGEGRSYTF TGTGCCAGTAGTATGGGGGAGGGTAGGAGCTACACCTTC
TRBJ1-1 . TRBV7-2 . CASSSVGRGAFF TGTGCCAGCAGCTCCGTTGGGCGAGGAGCTTTCTTT
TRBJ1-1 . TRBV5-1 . CASARDGNTEAFF TGCGCCAGCGCCAGAGACGGGAACACTGAAGCTTTCTTT
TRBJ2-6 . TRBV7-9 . CASSLTQGGVSGANVLTF TGTGCCAGCAGCCTGACTCAAGGGGGTGTCTCTGGGGCCAACGTCCTGACTTTC
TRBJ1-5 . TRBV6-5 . CASSPGLLNQPQHF TGTGCCAGCAGCCCGGGACTCCTCAATCAGCCCCAGCATTTT
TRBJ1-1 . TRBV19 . CASSIRSGVNTEAFF TGTGCCAGTAGTATCAGGTCGGGGGTGAACACTGAAGCTTTCTTT
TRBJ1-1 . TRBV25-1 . CASSGRGVSEAFF TGTGCCAGCAGCGGACGGGGGGTATCTGAAGCTTTCTTT
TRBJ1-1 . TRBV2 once CASSEEGLGTEAFF TGTGCCAGCAGTGAAGAGGGGTTGGGCACTGAAGCTTTCTTT
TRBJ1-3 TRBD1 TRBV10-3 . CAIRQGYGNTIYF TGTGCCATCCGACAGGGGTACGGAAACACCATATATTTT
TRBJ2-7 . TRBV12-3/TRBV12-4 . CASSLDTEYEQYF TGTGCCAGCAGTTTAGACACCGAGTACGAGCAGTACTTC
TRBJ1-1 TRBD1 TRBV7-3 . CASSPSGGNTEAFF TGTGCCAGCAGCCCCTCAGGGGGCAACACTGAAGCTTTCTTT
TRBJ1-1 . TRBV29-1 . CSGAPGGTEAFF TGCAGCGGCGCGCCCGGGGGCACTGAAGCTTTCTTT
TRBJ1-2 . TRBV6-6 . CASSYSPRGSGYTF TGTGCCAGCAGTTACTCCCCCAGGGGTTCGGGCTACACCTTC
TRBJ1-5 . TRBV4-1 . CASSQVHFSNQPQHF TGCGCCAGCAGCCAAGTGCATTTTAGCAATCAGCCCCAGCATTTT
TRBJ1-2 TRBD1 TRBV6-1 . CASSERTGVNYGYTF TGTGCCAGCAGTGAGCGGACAGGGGTGAACTATGGCTACACCTTC
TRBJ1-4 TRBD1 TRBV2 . CASSHDKAQGQSNEKLFF TGTGCCAGCAGTCACGACAAAGCACAGGGGCAAAGTAATGAAAAACTGTTTTTT
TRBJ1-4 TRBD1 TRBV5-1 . CASSLYRGTNEKLFF TGCGCCAGCAGCCTTTACAGGGGCACTAATGAAAAACTGTTTTTT
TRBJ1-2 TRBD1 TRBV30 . CAWVLEGAGRVSF TGTGCCTGGGTCCTCGAGGGGGCGGGTCGCGTCTCCTTC
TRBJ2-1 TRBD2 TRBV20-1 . CSASVKYSGMWSEQFF TGCAGTGCTAGTGTCAAATATAGCGGGATGTGGAGTGAGCAGTTCTTC
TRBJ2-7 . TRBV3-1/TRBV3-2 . CASSQVSEQYF TGTGCCAGCAGCCAAGTTTCCGAGCAGTACTTC
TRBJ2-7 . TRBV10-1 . CASSADIGSYEQYF TGCGCCAGCAGTGCGGACATTGGCTCCTACGAGCAGTACTTC
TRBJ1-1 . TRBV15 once CATSRDFLGAVSEAFF TGTGCCACCAGCAGAGATTTTTTGGGGGCGGTGAGTGAAGCTTTCTTT
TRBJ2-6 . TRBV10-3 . CAISEYRQGSSGANVLTF TGTGCCATCAGTGAATATAGGCAGGGTAGCTCTGGGGCCAACGTCCTGACTTTC
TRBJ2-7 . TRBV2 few CASSATMGLYEQYF TGTGCCAGCAGCGCCACAATGGGTCTCTACGAGCAGTACTTC
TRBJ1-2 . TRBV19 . CASSPRDTLLGSYTF TGTGCCAGTAGTCCCCGGGACACGCTACTAGGGAGCTACACCTTC
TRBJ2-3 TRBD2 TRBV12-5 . CASGPGLAGSDTQYF TGTGCTAGTGGTCCGGGACTAGCGGGGTCAGATACGCAGTATTTT
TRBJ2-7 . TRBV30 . CAWSVLWTADNSYEQYF TGTGCCTGGAGTGTTTTATGGACGGCTGACAACTCCTACGAGCAGTACTTC
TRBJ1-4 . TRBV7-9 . CASSLEGGTNEKLFF TGTGCCAGCAGCTTAGAAGGGGGAACTAATGAAAAACTGTTTTTT
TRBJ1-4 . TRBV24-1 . CATSGAGEKLFF TGTGCCACCAGCGGGGCAGGCGAAAAACTGTTTTTT
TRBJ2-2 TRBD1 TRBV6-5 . CASSRQGAGTGELFF TGTGCCAGCAGCCGACAGGGGGCGGGCACCGGGGAGCTGTTTTTT